One and the same sample provided the 28 T cell receptor beta chains below, sequenced in a study of T cells after posttransplantation cyclophosphamide. The naive gate required viable CD3+CD4+ or CD3+CD8+ cells with CCR7+CD45RA+CD45RO-CD95-CD27+CD28+ phenotype. Clones were sequenced by immunoSEQ multiplex PCR, and TCRdb holds only the in-frame ones, with some missing. This table holds about 16,000 clones, about 95% found once. Sequenced input: naive CD4+ T cells sorted from blood. The receptors were gathered from a woman aged 45-65 years in good health and a related stem cell transplant donor.

The chain uses TRBV28 and TRBJ1-1; D remains ambiguous. V was pared by 4 bases and J by 0 bases, with 3 bases between. The CDR3 consists of 12 residues. Germline CDR1 reads MDHEN; CDR2 reads SYDVKM. The CDR3 protein is CASSSMNTEAFF. The CDR3 DNA reads TGTGCCAGCAGTTCCATGAACACTGAAGCTTTCTTT.

The chain carries TRBV6-5 and TRBJ1-5; 9 nucleotides agree with TRBD1. CDR3 length equals 16 residues. Germline loops: CDR1 MNHEY, CDR2 SVGAGI. V gave up 0 bases and J gave up 4 bases; unmatched junction bases: 4. CDR3 loop: CASSYSGGTGNQPQHF. The CDR3 nucleotides are TGTGCCAGCAGTTACTCAGGGGGGACAGGGAATCAGCCCCAGCATTTT.

J is TRBJ2-2 and V is TRBV6-4; 7 bases fit TRBD2. CDR3 length: 14 amino acids. V lost 7 bases, J lost 2 bases, and 4 bases stayed unmatched. CDR1 is MRHNA, CDR2 SNTAGT, per germline. Here the CDR3 reads CASKSSGNTGELFF. The CDR3 DNA sequence: TGTGCCAGCAAGTCTAGCGGAAACACCGGGGAGCTGTTTTTT.

The genes are TRBV19 and TRBJ2-7; 13 bases match TRBD2. V lost 8 bases and J lost 5; bases outside the gene matches: 15. Per the germline V gene, CDR1 is LNHDA and CDR2 is SQIVND (reference sequence). The CDR3 spans 17 residues. In DNA, the CDR3 is TGTGCCAGTGAGCGCAGTTCGAGGACTAGCGGGAGAAACGAGCAGTACTTC. This sequence encodes CASERSSRTSGRNEQYF.

The chain's CDR3 is CASSQNKNTEAFF. As DNA, the CDR3 is TGCGCCAGCAGCCAAAACAAGAACACTGAAGCTTTCTTT. V and J are TRBV4-1 and TRBJ1-1, with D uncertain. The germline V gene has CDR1 MGHRA and CDR2 YSYEKL. V lost 2 bases and J 1 base, leaving 5 bases between the germline ends. The CDR3 is made up of 13 amino acids.

J is TRBJ1-2 and V is TRBV5-5; D might be TRBD1 (6 bases). CDR1 is SGHKS, CDR2 YYEKEE, per germline (reference sequence). V shed 0 bases and J shed 5 bases, with 14 bases lying between them. This CDR3 has 15 residues. CDR3 DNA: TGTGCCAGCAGCTTGGTGGGGGCCGACCGTTATGGCTACACCTTC. It codes for CASSLVGADRYGYTF.

The genes are TRBV30 and TRBJ1-3, with TRBD1 as a possible D gene (6 bases). The CDR3 sequence is 17 residues long. Germline V gene lookup returns CDR1 GTSNPN and CDR2 SVGIG (reference sequence). The V end lost 2 bases, the J end lost 4 bases, and 21 bases lay between the germline ends. In DNA, the CDR3 is TGTGCCTGGAGTACAACCCGGACAGCTACAGGCGGAAACACCATATATTTT. As protein: CAWSTTRTATGGNTIYF.

The rearrangement joins TRBV10-1 to TRBJ2-3; no clear D gene. Per the germline V gene, CDR1 is WNHNN and CDR2 is SYGVQD (reference sequence). This CDR3 is 15 amino acids long. V was clipped by 0 bases and J by 2 bases, with 9 bases between them. CDR3 nucleotides: TGCGCCAGCAGTGAGTCGACCGCGGACACAGATACGCAGTATTTT. Protein: CASSESTADTDTQYF.

The chain couples TRBV10-3 to TRBJ2-7; tentative D call: TRBD2 (5 bases). This CDR3 is built from 16 residues. V was shortened by 4 bases and J by 0 bases, with 16 bases between the two germline ends. Looked up from germline, CDR1 is ENHRY and CDR2 is SYGVKD. Written as DNA, the CDR3 is TGTGCCATCAGTGGGGGAGAATCTCTTAGCTCCTACGAGCAGTACTTC. It is translated as CAISGGESLSSYEQYF.

This chain connects TRBV18 to TRBJ2-7, with TRBD2 identical over 11 bases. The J segment lost 3 bases and the V segment lost 3 bases, leaving 1 base of the junction unmatched. The CDR3 loop spans 14 amino acids. Germline CDR1 KGHSH, CDR2 LQKENI. The CDR3 DNA reads as TGTGCCAGCTCACCTACTAGCGGGAGCTACGAGCAGTACTTC. This encodes CASSPTSGSYEQYF.

This chain connects TRBV14 to TRBJ1-1; a weak D match, TRBD1 (6 bases). Trimming removed 3 bases from V and 1 base from J, with 6 bases in between. This CDR3 region has 13 residues. The germline V gene has CDR1 SGHDN and CDR2 FVKESK. The CDR3 DNA is TGTGCCAGCAGCCAGGACAGGAACACTGAAGCTTTCTTT. This codes for CASSQDRNTEAFF.

This chain uses TRBV7-2 with TRBJ1-2; no clear D gene. The CDR3 spans 13 residues. V lost 5 bases and J lost 4, with 11 bases in between. CDR1 is SGHTA and CDR2 is FQGNSA in the germline V gene. The CDR3 DNA is TGTGCCAGCAGCCTCCAGATTACCTATGGCTACACCTTC. Its translation: CASSLQITYGYTF. Filled out from reference TRBV7-2 and TRBJ1-2, the complete variable domain reads GAGVSQSPSNKVTEKGKDVELRCDPISGHTALYWYRQSLGQGLEFLIYFQGNSAPDKSGLPSDRFSAERTGGSVSTLTIQRTQQEDSAVYLCASSLQITYGYTFGSGTRLTVV.

This chain uses TRBV4-2 with TRBJ1-2, with a weak D call TRBD1 (5 bases). This CDR3 region has 16 residues. Deletions cut 2 bases from V and 2 bases from J, with 15 bases between. Germline lookup yields CDR1 LGHNA and CDR2 YNFKEQ. CDR3 amino acids: CASSQSTPTVNYGYTF. DNA for the CDR3: TGTGCCAGCAGCCAATCTACACCGACAGTCAACTATGGCTACACCTTC.

The rearrangement uses TRBV5-1 and TRBJ2-1, with TRBD2 matching 9 bases. The germline V gene has CDR1 SGHRS and CDR2 YFSETQ. With 0 bases clipped from V and 5 bases from J, the junction kept 15 bases outside the gene matches. The CDR3 is 19 amino acids. The CDR3 is CASSLDLTSGRVSHNEQFF. The CDR3 DNA is TGCGCCAGCAGCTTGGACCTGACTAGCGGCCGGGTTTCCCACAATGAGCAGTTCTTC.

The rearrangement links TRBV6-5 to TRBJ2-3, with D possibly matching TRBD2 (5 bases). The CDR3 runs to 13 residues. Deletions cut 5 bases from V and 6 bases from J, with 12 bases between. The germline CDR1 and CDR2 sequences are MNHEY and SVGAGI. The CDR3 here is CASSNRRGDTQYF. The CDR3 coding sequence is TGTGCCAGCAGTAATAGACGCGGGGATACGCAGTATTTT.

The J gene is TRBJ2-2, the V gene TRBV5-1; TRBD2 matches 7 bases. There are 15 residues in the CDR3. V gave up 3 bases and J gave up 3 bases; unmatched junction bases: 5. Germline-derived CDR1 and CDR2 are SGHRS and YFSETQ. CDR3: CASSWASGDTGELFF. The CDR3 region has the DNA TGCGCCAGCAGCTGGGCTAGCGGAGACACCGGGGAGCTGTTTTTT.

This sequence joins TRBV13 and TRBJ2-1; 8 bases match TRBD2. CDR3 length equals 14 residues. J was trimmed by 7 bases and V by 0 bases; bases with no gene match: 2. CDR1 is PRHDT and CDR2 is FYEKMQ in the germline V gene (reference sequence). CDR3 DNA: TGTGCCAGCAGCTTAGGAGCGGGAGTAAATGAGCAGTTCTTC. This sequence encodes CASSLGAGVNEQFF.

The chain recombines TRBV7-3 with TRBJ1-2; TRBD1 aligns across 10 bases. The ends lost 2 bases at V and 6 bases at J; junction bases unmatched: 6. The length of the CDR3 is 15 residues. Germline V gene data show CDR1 as SGHTA and CDR2 as FQGTGA. The CDR3 here is CASSLYGTGEHGYTF. CDR3 DNA sequence: TGTGCCAGCAGCTTATACGGGACAGGGGAGCATGGCTACACCTTC.

This clone was picked up one time. V is TRBV19 and J is TRBJ2-1; 11 bases are a match to TRBD2. Germline values: CDR1 LNHDA, CDR2 SQIVND (reference sequence). V lost 10 bases, J lost 4 bases, and 6 bases stayed unmatched. The CDR3 totals 14 residues. The CDR3 DNA reads TGTGCCACCTCCAGGACTAGCGGGTACAATGAGCAGTTCTTC. Translating gives CATSRTSGYNEQFF.

This clone has a single count. The V call is TRBV9, the J call TRBJ2-3; 8 nucleotides align to TRBD1. V trimming: 4 bases; J trimming: 1 base; junction bases outside the gene matches: 5. The length of the CDR3 is 15 residues. Looked up from germline, CDR1 is SGDLS and CDR2 is YYNGEE. The CDR3 protein is CASSLDRGRTDTQYF. The CDR3 region has the DNA TGTGCCAGCAGCCTCGACAGGGGTCGCACAGATACGCAGTATTTT.

As DNA, the CDR3 is TGTGCCAGCCTACCGAATTCTCGTCGCTACACCTTC. Its translation is CASLPNSRRYTF. The chain recombines TRBV7-2 with TRBJ1-2; D is ambiguous. The CDR3 extends over 12 amino acids. Germline lookup yields CDR1 SGHTA and CDR2 FQGNSA. Trimming pared 8 bases from V and 9 bases from J, leaving 16 bases between.

The chain joins TRBV6-1 to TRBJ2-7, with D perhaps matching TRBD2 (5 bases). CDR1 and CDR2 (germline): MNHNS, SASEGT. The V and J ends lost 4 bases and 1 base respectively, with 26 bases between them. This CDR3 has 19 amino acids. The CDR3 spells CASSVKWRYLQDDSYEQYF. CDR3 in DNA: TGTGCCAGCAGTGTGAAGTGGAGGTACCTCCAGGACGATTCCTACGAGCAGTACTTC.

This clone has a handful of counts. CDR3 in amino acids: CASSVLTGANVLTF. The CDR3 nucleotides read TGTGCCAGCAGTGTCCTGACAGGGGCCAACGTCCTGACTTTC. The chain has TRBV2 and TRBJ2-6; D ambiguous. V was clipped by 4 bases and J by 4 bases, with 8 bases between them. This CDR3 is 14 amino acids long. Germline CDR1 and CDR2: SNHLY and FYNNEI.

The chain employs TRBV27 and TRBJ1-2; D gene unclear. The ends were cut back, 5 bases at V and 8 bases at J, with 18 bases in the middle. Germline CDR1 reads MNHEY; CDR2 reads SMNVEV (reference sequence). This CDR3 spans 14 amino acids. CDR3 sequence reads: CASSPYKTTPGYTF. As DNA, the CDR3 is TGTGCCAGCAGTCCGTATAAAACAACCCCCGGCTACACCTTC.

The V and J genes are TRBV6-1 and TRBJ1-2; D possibly corresponds to TRBD1 (5 bases). Germline-derived CDR1 and CDR2 are MNHNS and SASEGT. This CDR3 region has 16 residues. V was shortened by 2 bases and J by 3 bases, with 16 bases between the two germline ends. The chain's CDR3 is CASSERGGQGYYGYTF. CDR3 sequence (DNA): TGTGCCAGCAGTGAACGGGGAGGGCAGGGCTACTATGGCTACACCTTC.

The chain employs TRBV5-1 and TRBJ2-7, with D maybe TRBD1 (6 bases). The CDR3 length is 16 residues. V was cut by 5 bases and J by 2 bases, with 20 bases left in between. The V gene's germline CDR1 is SGHRS and CDR2 YFSETQ. The CDR3 region is CASSLPQGNRPYEQYF. As DNA, the CDR3 is TGCGCCAGCAGTCTACCCCAGGGGAATCGACCCTACGAGCAGTACTTC.

V gene TRBV10-3 combines with J gene TRBJ1-4, with D possibly matching TRBD1 (5 bases). Trimming shortened V by 5 bases and J by 5 bases, and 21 bases separated the two germline ends. Germline-derived CDR1 and CDR2 are ENHRY and SYGVKD. The length of the CDR3 is 17 residues. In nucleotides, the CDR3 is TGTGCCATCAGTCCCACCGGGGGAGCCGAGAGGAATGAAAAACTGTTTTTT. The encoded protein is CAISPTGGAERNEKLFF.

The CDR3, as DNA: TGCAGTGCTAGGCAGCGCACTGAAGCTTTCTTT. The encoded protein is CSARQRTEAFF. The rearrangement uses TRBV20-1 and TRBJ1-1; no firm D call. Germline V gives CDR1 DFQATT, CDR2 SNEGSKA (reference sequence). The V and J ends lost 3 bases and 4 bases respectively, with 6 bases between them. This CDR3 is 11 amino acids long.